The 6 T cell receptor beta chains below come from one sample, sequenced in a study of T cell repertoires in cytomegalovirus infection. MiXCR, run by TCRdb on the reads, gives a single entry per CDR3 protein. The profile shows roughly 350,000 distinct CDR3 sequences, about 35% of them singletons. Their target antigens are unknown. Sequences were derived from cultured PBMCs, sampled from culture after CMV antigen stimulation. Receptors originate from a human donor in good health (CMV status not recorded). Some clones in this sample may be carry-over from other donors' samples.

This clonotype was seen repeatedly, ten times or more. The chain couples TRBV5-4 to TRBJ2-5; TRBD2 agrees at 14 bases. Per the germline V gene, CDR1 is SGHNT and CDR2 is YYREEE (reference sequence). CDR3 length: 15 residues. Trimming cost V 3 bases and J 3 bases; bases outside gene matches: 1. Written as DNA, the CDR3 is TGTGCCAGCAGCTGGGGACTAGCGGGAGAAGAGACCCAGTACTTC. Amino acids: CASSWGLAGEETQYF.

The chain joins TRBV19 to TRBJ2-1, with D maybe TRBD2 (6 bases). This CDR3 comprises 14 residues. V was pared by 5 bases and J by 7 bases, with 15 bases between. CDR1 LNHDA and CDR2 SQIVND come from the germline V gene (reference sequence). This CDR3 is CASSPGEDINEQFF. The CDR3 nucleotides are TGTGCCAGTAGTCCGGGGGAGGACATTAATGAGCAGTTCTTC.

This clonotype was detected a few times. The chain carries TRBV12-3 or TRBV12-4 and TRBJ2-1, with 11 bases that match TRBD1. V trimming: 7 bases; J trimming: 0 bases; junction bases outside the gene matches: 17. This CDR3 contains 20 residues. This CDR3 reads CASNAQTGTGGFSSYNEQFF. Here the CDR3 DNA reads TGTGCCAGCAATGCACAAACCGGGACAGGGGGGTTTAGCTCCTACAATGAGCAGTTCTTC.

The chain combines TRBV11-3 with TRBJ2-2, with a possible D match to TRBD1 (5 bases). This CDR3 contains 14 residues. Germline V CDR1 and CDR2: SGHNT, YENEEA. V dropped 6 bases and J dropped 0 bases, with 8 bases sitting between them. CDR3 sequence reads: CASRTVANTGELFF. The CDR3 bases are TGTGCCAGCAGGACAGTCGCGAACACCGGGGAGCTGTTTTTT.

This clonotype was counted between two and nine times. This chain uses TRBV12-3 or TRBV12-4 with TRBJ1-1, with TRBD1 matching 8 bases. The V segment lost 6 bases and the J segment 8 bases; nucleotides outside the gene matches: 5. This CDR3 has 12 amino acids. In nucleotides, the CDR3 is TGTGCCAGCAGCCAGGGGGCTCCAGAAGCTTTCTTT. Translation gives CASSQGAPEAFF.

The chain uses TRBV7-2 and TRBJ2-2; perhaps TRBD2 as D (6 bases). Trimming stripped 5 bases from V and 7 bases from J, with 17 bases between. The V gene's germline CDR1 is SGHTA and CDR2 FQGNSA. The CDR3 length is 15 residues. CDR3 sequence (DNA): TGTGCCAGCAGCCCCACGCGGGAACCCCTCGGGGAGCTGTTTTTT. It is translated as CASSPTREPLGELFF.